This T cell receptor beta chain was retrieved from a study of T cells after yellow fever vaccination. Deletions cut 3 bases from V and 0 bases from J, with 17 bases between. This CDR3 comprises 17 residues. Germline V gene data show CDR1 as LGHNA and CDR2 as YNFKEQ. This clonotype was counted only a few times. TCRdb re-derived calls from the 5' RACE reads in MiXCR, one entry per CDR3 protein. The sample holds 600,000 to 750,000 distinct CDR3 sequences, over 9% seen once. The chain employs TRBV4-2 and TRBJ1-1, with D possibly being TRBD1 (6 bases). This specimen consisted of PBMCs, obtained on the day of the yellow fever booster vaccination. The clonotype originates from a man aged 25 to 40 who received the YFV17D yellow fever vaccine. The CDR3, as DNA: TGTGCCAGCAGCCACCCCTCAAGGGACATCGTGAACACTGAAGCTTTCTTT. Translated, it gives CASSHPSRDIVNTEAFF.